The 27 T cell receptor beta chains reported below all come from one sample, sequenced in a study of cytomegalovirus exposure and HLA in healthy donors. Sequenced by immunoSEQ multiplex PCR; TCRdb stores in-frame clones only, minus some. The data show 120,000 or so clones, with roughly 95% seen just once and 1.7% held by the top ten. The source material was PBMCs. The receptors were sampled from a man aged 18 to 29 in good health and CMV-seronegative.

This clone was seen more than once but under ten times. The chain couples TRBV18 to TRBJ1-1; weak D call: TRBD1 (5 bases). The CDR3 runs 13 residues. CDR1 and CDR2 from the germline V gene are KGHSH and LQKENI. The V end was cut by 6 bases, the J end by 7 bases, with 15 bases between. The DNA for the CDR3 is TGTGCCAGCTCCCCCCCAGGGATCAATGAAGCTTTCTTT. Its protein product is CASSPPGINEAFF. The full variable domain, with the rest looked up from reference TRBV18 and TRBJ1-1, is NAGVMQNPRHLVRRRGQEARLRCSPMKGHSHVYWYRQLPEEGLKFMVYLQKENIIDESGMPKERFSAEFPKEGPSILRIQQVVRGDSAAYFCASSPPGINEAFFGQGTRLTVV.

The rearrangement links TRBV15 to TRBJ2-7; D may be TRBD1 (5 bases). V was cut by 5 bases and J by 4 bases, with 15 bases left in between. The CDR3 runs 14 residues. Germline V lookup: CDR1 LNHNV, CDR2 YYDKDF (reference sequence). CDR3 sequence reads: CATSGRQSPYEQYF. The CDR3, as DNA: TGTGCCACCAGCGGGCGACAGAGCCCTTACGAGCAGTACTTC.

The gene calls are TRBV5-1 and TRBJ2-7; D may be TRBD2 (5 bases). V dropped 5 bases and J dropped 1 base, with 10 bases sitting between them. The germline V gene encodes CDR1 SGHRS and CDR2 YFSETQ. This CDR3 is built from 13 residues. The CDR3 DNA reads as TGCGCCAGCAGGCCGGGAAGTTCCTACGAGCAGTACTTC. As protein: CASRPGSSYEQYF.

The rearrangement joins TRBV5-4 to TRBJ2-2; no definite D call. The CDR3 has 13 residues. Germline V CDR1 and CDR2: SGHNT, YYREEE (reference sequence). V was clipped by 4 bases and J by 5 bases, with 9 bases between them. The CDR3 here is CASSLTSTGELFF. CDR3 sequence (DNA): TGTGCCAGCAGCCTGACATCGACCGGGGAGCTGTTTTTT. The complete variable domain, with remaining parts taken from reference TRBV5-4 and TRBJ2-2, reads ETGVTQSPTHLIKTRGQQVTLRCSSQSGHNTVSWYQQALGQGPQFIFQYYREEENGRGNFPPRFSGLQFPNYSSELNVNALELDDSALYLCASSLTSTGELFFGEGSRLTVL.

The chain carries TRBV28 and TRBJ2-6; no definite D call. Between the trimmed V and J ends, which lost 3 bases and 0 bases, there was a span of 18 bases. Germline V gene lookup returns CDR1 MDHEN and CDR2 SYDVKM. CDR3 length: 19 residues. CDR3 DNA: TGTGCCAGCAGTTTGCCAGGCTCATTCGTAAGCTCTGGGGCCAACGTCCTGACTTTC. As protein: CASSLPGSFVSSGANVLTF.

The V and J genes are TRBV29-1 and TRBJ2-7; D is unresolved. The germline gives CDR1 SQVTM, CDR2 ANQGSEA. Trimming removed 6 bases from V and 3 bases from J, with 15 bases in between. The CDR3 extends over 13 amino acids. The CDR3 nucleotides read TGCAGCGTCAGAGGCCCCAGTCACTACGAGCAGTACTTC. It encodes CSVRGPSHYEQYF.

CDR3 in amino acids: CASSLIGRGGTDTQYF. The CDR3 coding sequence is TGTGCCAGCAGCTTGATAGGGAGGGGGGGCACAGATACGCAGTATTTT. This chain uses TRBV5-4 with TRBJ2-3; weak D call: TRBD2 (7 bases). The CDR3 is 16 residues long. The germline gives CDR1 SGHNT, CDR2 YYREEE (reference sequence). The V end lost 1 base, the J end lost 1 base, and 13 bases lay between the germline ends.

This clone showed up just once. The CDR3 nucleotides read TGTGCCAGCAGCCACAGGACTATTTACAATGAGCAGTTCTTC. Protein product: CASSHRTIYNEQFF. The chain uses TRBV11-3 and TRBJ2-1; D may be TRBD2 (6 bases). Germline CDR1 and CDR2: SGHNT and YENEEA. Trimming removed 5 bases at V and 4 bases at J, with 12 bases between. There are 14 residues in the CDR3.

This chain joins TRBV9 and TRBJ2-3; a possible D gene is TRBD1 (5 bases). The CDR3 is made up of 15 amino acids. Trimming left V 3 bases short and J 0 bases short, with 11 bases between. The germline V gene has CDR1 SGDLS and CDR2 YYNGEE. The CDR3 DNA reads as TGTGCCAGCAGCGCCAGACAGCCTAGCACAGATACGCAGTATTTT. Its translation: CASSARQPSTDTQYF.

The V and J genes are TRBV19 and TRBJ1-2; TRBD1 matches 10 bases. V lost 5 bases, J lost 3 bases, and 6 bases stayed unmatched. This CDR3 has 15 residues. From germline, CDR1 is LNHDA and CDR2 SQIVND (reference sequence). CDR3 bases: TGTGCCAGTAGTTTCCGGGACAGGGGTCACTATGGCTACACCTTC. As protein: CASSFRDRGHYGYTF.

This rearrangement joins TRBV5-8 to TRBJ1-5; D perhaps matches TRBD1 (6 bases). The V gene lost 0 bases and the J gene lost 6 bases, with 10 bases spanning the gap. In germline, CDR1 is SGHTS, CDR2 YDEGEE. This CDR3 has 14 residues. The CDR3 nucleotides are TGTGCCAGCAGCTTGGACAGGGCGGGTCAGCCCCAGCATTTT. It specifies CASSLDRAGQPQHF.

The genes are TRBV21-1 and TRBJ2-1; the D segment call TRBD1 is taken from the table without a DNA check. TRBV21-1 has pseudogene status. The CDR3 covers 16 residues. The CDR3 reads CASSRRTAGDYNEQFF. CDR3 in DNA: TGTGCCAGCTCTAGGAGGACAGCCGGGGACTACAATGAGCAGTTCTTC.

The V call is TRBV7-9, the J call TRBJ1-1; no clear D gene. Germline V gene sequence: CDR1 SEHNR, CDR2 FQNEAQ (reference sequence). V was clipped by 10 bases and J by 1 base, with 10 bases between them. CDR3 length: 12 amino acids. The DNA of the CDR3 is TGTGCCAACCGCCAGGCGAACACTGAAGCTTTCTTT. It specifies CANRQANTEAFF.

The V call is TRBV7-9, the J call TRBJ2-5; 7 bases line up with TRBD1. CDR3 length equals 15 residues. Germline V gives CDR1 SEHNR, CDR2 FQNEAQ (reference sequence). V lost 5 bases to trimming and J lost 1 base; unmatched junction nucleotides: 7. The CDR3 DNA reads as TGTGCCAGCAGCAATAAGGCAGGGGGCCAAGAGACCCAGTACTTC. Residues: CASSNKAGGQETQYF.

The genes are TRBV29-1 and TRBJ1-2; weak D call: TRBD1 (6 bases). The CDR3 has 15 residues. CDR1 and CDR2 (germline): SQVTM, ANQGSEA. V was shortened by 0 bases and J by 8 bases, with 19 bases between the two germline ends. The CDR3 protein is CSVEDADQGQWGYTF. For the CDR3, the DNA is TGCAGCGTTGAAGACGCCGATCAGGGGCAGTGGGGCTACACCTTC.

The chain employs TRBV6-1 and TRBJ2-5, with TRBD2 as a possible D gene (6 bases). With 2 bases removed from V and 5 bases from J, the gap between germline ends came to 12 bases. The CDR3 has 14 residues. Germline assignment: CDR1 MNHNS and CDR2 SASEGT. DNA for the CDR3: TGTGCCAGCAGTGAAATCGCGGGGCGGGAGACCCAGTACTTC. Its protein product is CASSEIAGRETQYF.

The chain recombines TRBV4-1 with TRBJ1-2, with 8 bases aligning to TRBD1. The CDR3 contains 16 residues. Germline CDR1 and CDR2: MGHRA and YSYEKL. The ends lost 2 bases at V and 6 bases at J; junction bases unmatched: 11. The CDR3 protein is CASSQTGQAASHGYTF. DNA for the CDR3: TGCGCCAGCAGCCAAACGGGACAGGCAGCAAGTCATGGCTACACCTTC.

This chain joins TRBV2 and TRBJ1-2, with a possible D match to TRBD1 (6 bases). The germline V gene has CDR1 SNHLY and CDR2 FYNNEI. The CDR3 is made up of 16 amino acids. Trimming removed 3 bases at V and 2 bases at J, with 16 bases between. The CDR3 here is CASSDSGQPGNYGYTF. The DNA for the CDR3 is TGTGCCAGCAGTGATTCAGGACAGCCTGGAAACTATGGCTACACCTTC.

The genes are TRBV27 and TRBJ1-2; D gene ambiguous. V was clipped by 6 bases and J by 6 bases, with 26 bases between them. This CDR3 comprises 17 residues. Germline V CDR1 and CDR2: MNHEY, SMNVEV (reference sequence). CDR3 loop: CASSPQLSLHGGHGYTF. CDR3 sequence (DNA): TGTGCCAGCAGCCCTCAGCTTTCTCTCCACGGTGGGCATGGCTACACCTTC.

The V and J genes are TRBV6-5 and TRBJ2-3, with D perhaps matching TRBD1 (5 bases). V gave up 0 bases and J gave up 5 bases, with 15 bases separating them. There are 16 residues in the CDR3. Looked up from germline, CDR1 is MNHEY and CDR2 is SVGAGI. The CDR3 region is CASSYSSRVARDTQYF. CDR3 DNA sequence: TGTGCCAGCAGTTACTCAAGCAGGGTGGCTAGAGATACGCAGTATTTT.

The V call is TRBV7-8, the J call TRBJ2-3, with a tentative D call TRBD1 (6 bases). The germline V and J ends were trimmed by 4 bases and 5 bases, with 13 bases remaining between them. The CDR3 is 14 amino acids. From germline, CDR1 is SGHVS and CDR2 FQNEAQ. The CDR3 region has the DNA TGTGCCAGCAGCTCGACAGGAATGGAAGATACGCAGTATTTT. Amino acid sequence: CASSSTGMEDTQYF. The full variable domain, completed using reference TRBV7-8 and TRBJ2-3, is GAGVSQSPRYKVAKRGQDVALRCDPISGHVSLFWYQQALGQGPEFLTYFQNEAQLDKSGLPSDRFFAERPEGSVSTLKIQRTQQEDSAVYLCASSSTGMEDTQYFGPGTRLTVL.

The J gene is TRBJ2-3, the V gene TRBV11-2, with D maybe TRBD2 (8 bases). CDR1 is SGHAT, CDR2 FQNNGV, per germline. Trimming pared 5 bases from V and 5 bases from J, leaving 14 bases between. This CDR3 has 14 amino acids. CDR3 sequence reads: CASSAGRGQDTQYF. In nucleotides, the CDR3 is TGTGCCAGCAGCGCCGGGAGGGGGCAAGATACGCAGTATTTT.

The chain uses TRBV30 and TRBJ1-1; D is unresolved. The CDR3 runs to 14 residues. V was pared by 5 bases and J by 0 bases, with 13 bases between. CDR1 GTSNPN and CDR2 SVGIG come from the germline V gene (reference sequence). The CDR3 protein is CAWRELNMNTEAFF. The CDR3 DNA is TGTGCCTGGCGGGAGTTAAATATGAACACTGAAGCTTTCTTT.

The chain employs TRBV7-9 and TRBJ1-1; 7 bases line up with TRBD1. V dropped 5 bases and J dropped 0; count of bases not matched to a gene: 3. CDR3 length equals 14 residues. Germline assignment: CDR1 SEHNR and CDR2 FQNEAQ (reference sequence). Here the CDR3 reads CASSLQGMNTEAFF. The CDR3 DNA reads TGTGCCAGCAGCCTACAGGGGATGAACACTGAAGCTTTCTTT.

This chain uses TRBV11-2 with TRBJ2-5; 9 nucleotides match TRBD2. V lost 0 bases to trimming and J lost 3 bases; unmatched junction nucleotides: 5. CDR1 and CDR2 (germline): SGHAT, FQNNGV. The CDR3 is 16 amino acids. CDR3 nucleotide sequence: TGTGCCAGCAGCTTAGATCGGGCTAGCGGGGAAGAGACCCAGTACTTC. Its protein product is CASSLDRASGEETQYF.

The chain couples TRBV18 to TRBJ2-5; no firm D call. V gave up 6 bases and J gave up 2 bases, with 10 bases separating them. Germline loops: CDR1 KGHSH, CDR2 LQKENI. CDR3 length equals 13 residues. CDR3 loop: CASSPLEQETQYF. The CDR3 DNA reads TGTGCCAGCTCCCCTTTAGAGCAAGAGACCCAGTACTTC. Complete variable domain (other parts from reference TRBV18 and TRBJ2-5): NAGVMQNPRHLVRRRGQEARLRCSPMKGHSHVYWYRQLPEEGLKFMVYLQKENIIDESGMPKERFSAEFPKEGPSILRIQQVVRGDSAAYFCASSPLEQETQYFGPGTRLLVL.

The V and J genes are TRBV29-1 and TRBJ2-1, with D maybe TRBD2 (5 bases). This CDR3 is 15 amino acids long. Germline CDR1 SQVTM, CDR2 ANQGSEA. Trimming took off 1 base at V and 10 bases at J, with 20 bases between the two ends. The CDR3 bases are TGCAGCGTTGAAGTCGGAGGCTTTTCCCCCCCGGAGCAGTTCTTC. It is translated as CSVEVGGFSPPEQFF.